This T cell receptor beta chain comes out of a study of T cell responses to AZD1222 COVID-19 vaccine. This table comes from immunoSEQ multiplex PCR, and its TCRdb copy is limited to in-frame clones, with some not included. There are about 140,000 clones in the sample; 80% to 95% occur only once, and roughly 3.6% lies in the top ten. With 3 bases removed from V and 3 bases from J, the gap between germline ends came to 14 bases. Per germline, CDR1 SNHLY and CDR2 FYNNEI. The CDR3 is made up of 16 amino acids. The V gene is TRBV2, the J gene TRBJ1-4; D is possibly TRBD1 (5 bases). This clonotype originated in an adult who received the AZD1222 COVID-19 vaccine. This specimen consisted of peripheral blood, obtained 28 days after the second AZD1222 dose. The CDR3 sequence is CASSESTGKPNEKLFF. Here the CDR3 DNA reads TGTGCCAGCAGTGAGTCCACAGGAAAACCTAATGAAAAACTGTTTTTT.